The clone carrying this TCR beta chain was picked up one time. The sample belongs to a study of CD8 T cells in Susac syndrome. It was with random hexamers that 0.5 to 1 ug RNA was reverse transcribed. Each CDR3 protein gets one entry after TCRdb re-called the immunoSEQ multiplex PCR reads with MiXCR. The repertoire includes more than 150,000 distinct CDR3 sequences, roughly 94% of them detected once, and 0.15% to 0.2% sits in the top ten. The origin of this receptor is a human donor with Susac syndrome. The sample comprised CD8+ T cells from PBMCs.

CDR3 amino acids: CASTLGTSGNGELFF. Written as DNA, the CDR3 is TGTGCCAGCACCCTAGGGACTAGCGGTAACGGGGAGCTGTTTTTT. V usage is TRBV28 and J usage is TRBJ2-2, with 11 positions matching TRBD2. The CDR3 totals 15 residues. V lost 7 bases and J lost 7; bases outside the gene matches: 8. CDR1 MDHEN and CDR2 SYDVKM come from the germline V gene.